This TCR beta chain was recorded in a study of shared clonotypes between healthy human individuals. General study results and limits: Deeper or shallower sequencing was expected to change how clonotypes are shared among donors.

The CDR3 runs 15 residues. V was clipped by 8 bases and J by 7 bases, with 23 bases between them. Per germline, CDR1 SGHAT and CDR2 FQDESV (reference sequence). Comments on this clone: Its antigen is unknown.

Sequenced by immunoSEQ multiplex PCR; TCRdb stores in-frame clones only, minus some. This sample yields about 2.4 million clones, of which roughly 93% are seen a single time; more than 0.35% belongs to the top ten. V gene TRBV11-1 combines with J gene TRBJ2-5; the D gene is possibly TRBD1 (6 bases). Sequenced: naive CD4+ T cells from PBMCs. The subset here: CD45RA+ positively selected. The origin of this receptor is a man between 18 and 35 years old in good health. Some clones in this sample may be carry-over from other donors' samples. The CDR3 coding sequence is TGTGCCAGCGGACCGACTACCGGGGAAGGGGGGACCCAGTACTTC. Its translation: CASGPTTGEGGTQYF.